This T cell receptor beta chain was retrieved from a study of cytomegalovirus exposure and HLA in healthy donors. Study details: Ancestry clustering placed 70% to 90% of a few hundred genotyped donors in the Caucasian-associated cluster.

This CDR3 spans 17 amino acids. V lost 6 bases and J lost 0, with 17 bases in between. Germline V gene sequence: CDR1 MNHEY, CDR2 SMNVEV (reference sequence). The study ran its PCR with 60 Vbeta and 13 Jbeta primers. The repertoire was sequenced with immunoSEQ multiplex PCR; TCRdb's copy has only in-frame clones and lacks some. The sample holds 95,000 to 100,000 clones, about 80% seen once. General study points: Accounts indicate the classifier identified cytomegalovirus status with strong specificity and sensitivity. It was confirmed in vitro that three of the CMV-associated chains were specific for CMV antigens.

Donors likely had unrecorded immune exposures despite being nominally healthy when sampled. Comments on this clone: As yet, its antigen is unknown.

The origin of this receptor is a middle-aged man in good health and CMV-seronegative. Sequencing was done on a sample of PBMCs. V and J are TRBV27 and TRBJ1-4; D possibly corresponds to TRBD1 (6 bases). As DNA, the CDR3 is TGTGCCAGCAGGGGAATAAAGGGGGTTGCAACTAATGAAAAACTGTTTTTT. Protein: CASRGIKGVATNEKLFF.